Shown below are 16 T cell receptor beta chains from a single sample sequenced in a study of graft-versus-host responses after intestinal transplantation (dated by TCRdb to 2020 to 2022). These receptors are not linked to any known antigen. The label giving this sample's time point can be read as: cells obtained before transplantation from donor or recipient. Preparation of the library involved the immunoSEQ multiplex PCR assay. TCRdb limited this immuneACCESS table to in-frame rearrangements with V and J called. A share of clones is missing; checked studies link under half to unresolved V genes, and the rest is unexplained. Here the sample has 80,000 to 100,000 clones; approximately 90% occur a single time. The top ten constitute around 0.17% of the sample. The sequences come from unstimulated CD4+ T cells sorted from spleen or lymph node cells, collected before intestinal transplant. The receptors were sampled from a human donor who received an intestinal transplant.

The CDR3 nucleotides read TGTGCCAGCAGCCAGACAGGGAACCAGCCCCAGCATTTT. This sequence encodes CASSQTGNQPQHF. This rearrangement joins TRBV6-6 to TRBJ1-5, with 7 positions matching TRBD1. J was trimmed by 7 bases and V by 6 bases; bases with no gene match: 6. This CDR3 has 13 residues. Germline V gene sequence: CDR1 MNHNY, CDR2 SVGAGI (reference sequence).

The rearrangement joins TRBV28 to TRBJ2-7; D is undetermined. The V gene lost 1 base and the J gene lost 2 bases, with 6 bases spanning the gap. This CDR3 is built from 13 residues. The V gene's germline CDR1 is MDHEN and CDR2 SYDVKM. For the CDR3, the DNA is TGTGCCAGCAGTTTATCCGGTACCTACGAGCAGTACTTC. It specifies CASSLSGTYEQYF.

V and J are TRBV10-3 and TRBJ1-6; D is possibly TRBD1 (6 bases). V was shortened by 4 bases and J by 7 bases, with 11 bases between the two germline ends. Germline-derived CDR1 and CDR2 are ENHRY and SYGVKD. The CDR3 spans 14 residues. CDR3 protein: CAISGSQGNSPLHF. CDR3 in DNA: TGTGCCATCAGTGGGAGCCAGGGGAATTCACCCCTCCACTTT.

In DNA form, the CDR3 reads TGTGCCAGCAGTGATGTTTCGGCTAGCGGGTACAATGAGCAGTTCTTC. This sequence encodes CASSDVSASGYNEQFF. The V call is TRBV6-4, the J call TRBJ2-1; 8 bases are a match to TRBD2. CDR1 is MRHNA and CDR2 is SNTAGT in the germline V gene. The length of the CDR3 is 16 residues. V lost 3 bases, J lost 4 bases, and 8 bases stayed unmatched.

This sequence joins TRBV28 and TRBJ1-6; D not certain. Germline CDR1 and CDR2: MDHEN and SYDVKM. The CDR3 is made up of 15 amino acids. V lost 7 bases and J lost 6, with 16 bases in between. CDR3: CASTPGEVGNSPLHF. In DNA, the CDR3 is TGTGCCAGCACCCCCGGTGAGGTTGGTAATTCACCCCTCCACTTT.

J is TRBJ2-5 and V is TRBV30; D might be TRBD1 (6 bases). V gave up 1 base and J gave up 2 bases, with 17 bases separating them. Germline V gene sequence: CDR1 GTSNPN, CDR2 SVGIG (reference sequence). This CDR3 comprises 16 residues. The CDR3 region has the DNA TGTGCCTGGAGTGGTTCGGTAGGGGGTCCGCAAGAGACCCAGTACTTC. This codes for CAWSGSVGGPQETQYF.

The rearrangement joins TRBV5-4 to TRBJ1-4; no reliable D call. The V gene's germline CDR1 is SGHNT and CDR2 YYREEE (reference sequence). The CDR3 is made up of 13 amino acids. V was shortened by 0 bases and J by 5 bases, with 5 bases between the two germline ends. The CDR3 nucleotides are TGTGCCAGCAGCTTGGACAGAAATGAAAAACTGTTTTTT. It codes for CASSLDRNEKLFF.

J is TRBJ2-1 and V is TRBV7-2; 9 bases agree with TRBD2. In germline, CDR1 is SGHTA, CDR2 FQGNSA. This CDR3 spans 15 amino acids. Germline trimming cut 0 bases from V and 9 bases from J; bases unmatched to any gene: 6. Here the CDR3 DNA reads TGTGCCAGCAGCTTAGCATTGCGGGGGGGCCGTGAGCAGTTCTTC. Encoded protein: CASSLALRGGREQFF. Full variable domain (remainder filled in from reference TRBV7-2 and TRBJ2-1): GAGVSQSPSNKVTEKGKDVELRCDPISGHTALYWYRQSLGQGLEFLIYFQGNSAPDKSGLPSDRFSAERTGGSVSTLTIQRTQQEDSAVYLCASSLALRGGREQFFGPGTRLTVL.

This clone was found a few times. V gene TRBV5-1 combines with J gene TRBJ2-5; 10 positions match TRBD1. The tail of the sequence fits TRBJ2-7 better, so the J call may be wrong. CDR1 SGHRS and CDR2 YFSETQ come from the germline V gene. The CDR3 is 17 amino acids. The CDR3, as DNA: TGCGCCAGCAGCTCAACCCCCCTAGGACAGGGGGTATACGAGCAGTACTTC. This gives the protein CASSSTPLGQGVYEQYF.

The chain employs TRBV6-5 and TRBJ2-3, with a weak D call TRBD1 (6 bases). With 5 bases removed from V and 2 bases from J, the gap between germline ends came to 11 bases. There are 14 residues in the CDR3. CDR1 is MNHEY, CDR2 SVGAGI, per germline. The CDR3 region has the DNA TGTGCCAGCAGTCCGGGACAAGTCACAGATACGCAGTATTTT. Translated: CASSPGQVTDTQYF.

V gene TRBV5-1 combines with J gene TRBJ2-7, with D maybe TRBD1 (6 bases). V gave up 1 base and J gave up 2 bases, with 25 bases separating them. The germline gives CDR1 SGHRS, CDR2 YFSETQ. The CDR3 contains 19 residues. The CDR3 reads CASSLNPWNREIIAYEQYF. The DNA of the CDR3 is TGCGCCAGCAGCTTGAATCCGTGGAACAGGGAAATTATCGCCTACGAGCAGTACTTC.

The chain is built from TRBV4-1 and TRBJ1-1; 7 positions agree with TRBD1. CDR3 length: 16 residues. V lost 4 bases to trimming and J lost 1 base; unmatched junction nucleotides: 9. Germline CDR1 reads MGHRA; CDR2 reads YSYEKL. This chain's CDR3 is CASSPPDRVGNTEAFF. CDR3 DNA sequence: TGCGCCAGCAGCCCACCCGACAGGGTCGGGAACACTGAAGCTTTCTTT.

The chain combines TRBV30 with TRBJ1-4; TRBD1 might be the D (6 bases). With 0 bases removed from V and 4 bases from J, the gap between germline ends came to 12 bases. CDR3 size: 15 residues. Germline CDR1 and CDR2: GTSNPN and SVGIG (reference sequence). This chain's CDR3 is CAWSVTPGHNEKLFF. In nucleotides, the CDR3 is TGTGCCTGGAGTGTTACGCCGGGACATAATGAAAAACTGTTTTTT.

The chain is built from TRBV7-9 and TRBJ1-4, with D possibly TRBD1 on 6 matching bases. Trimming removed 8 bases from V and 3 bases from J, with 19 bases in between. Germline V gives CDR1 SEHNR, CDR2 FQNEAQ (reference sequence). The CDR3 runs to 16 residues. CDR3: CASATREGVANEKLFF. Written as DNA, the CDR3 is TGTGCCAGCGCGACGAGGGAGGGGGTCGCTAATGAAAAACTGTTTTTT.

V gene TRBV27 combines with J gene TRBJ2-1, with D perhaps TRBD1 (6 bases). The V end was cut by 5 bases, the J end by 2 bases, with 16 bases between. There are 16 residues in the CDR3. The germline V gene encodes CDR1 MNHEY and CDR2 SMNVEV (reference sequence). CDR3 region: CASSPTWGRTYNEQFF. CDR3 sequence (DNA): TGTGCCAGCAGTCCTACATGGGGGCGGACCTACAATGAGCAGTTCTTC.

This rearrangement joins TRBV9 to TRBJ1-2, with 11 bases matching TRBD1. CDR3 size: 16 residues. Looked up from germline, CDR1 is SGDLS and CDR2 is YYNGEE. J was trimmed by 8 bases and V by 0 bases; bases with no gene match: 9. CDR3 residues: CASSVDGQGAGEGYTF. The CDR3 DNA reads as TGTGCCAGCAGCGTAGATGGACAGGGGGCTGGAGAGGGCTACACCTTC.